This TCR beta chain was captured in a study of shared clonotypes between healthy human individuals. Study-level information: The cohort comprised a couple of women and a few men. Their ages spanned 18 to 49 years. Overall study results and limits: Across a handful of donors, naive CD4 shared roughly 5%, naive CD8 around 4%, memory CD4 less than 2.5%, memory CD8 about 0.38%. Larger estimated richness was generally seen in naive subsets than in memory subsets.

On this clone itself: What it binds is not known. The same CDR3 arises from other DNA sequences in this sample as well.

TCRdb's copy holds only in-frame clones and misses some; the assay was immunoSEQ multiplex PCR. Of almost 750,000 clones listed, around 77% are singletons. Trimming removed 2 bases from V and 2 bases from J; junction bases left unmatched: 4. This CDR3 has 16 residues. CDR1 is KGHSH and CDR2 is LQKENI in the germline V gene. The TCR comes from a woman aged 25 to 39 in good health. Input material: memory CD4+ T cells sorted from blood. Sample subset: CD45RA-negative fraction. The V gene is TRBV18, the J gene TRBJ1-4, with 8 bases that match TRBD1. The CDR3 sequence is CASSPGQGGTNEKLFF. CDR3 bases: TGTGCCAGCTCACCAGGACAGGGAGGCACTAATGAAAAACTGTTTTTT. Drawing the rest from reference TRBV18 and TRBJ1-4, the complete variable domain is NAGVMQNPRHLVRRRGQEARLRCSPMKGHSHVYWYRQLPEEGLKFMVYLQKENIIDESGMPKERFSAEFPKEGPSILRIQQVVRGDSAAYFCASSPGQGGTNEKLFFGSGTQLSVL.